The rows below give T cell receptor beta chains drawn from one sample of a study of identical twins. TCRdb recomputed calls from the 5' RACE reads with MiXCR, one row per CDR3 protein. The data contain 1.5 million to 2 million distinct CDR3 sequences, under 35% of them singletons. The sample consisted of cord blood. The receptors shown here come from a newborn girl in good health. The CDR3 runs from the conserved cysteine through the conserved F or W. The D gene is left open where the match is weak. Part of the rows lack a size; the others show once, few, many or a class for expanded clones.

v_gene: TRBV5-1
d_gene: NA
j_gene: TRBJ1-2
abundance: few
CDR3nt: TGCGCCAGTAACCGGGACACCTCTAACTATGGCTACACCTTC
CDR3aa: CASNRDTSNYGYTF

v_gene: TRBV4-2
d_gene: TRBD2
j_gene: TRBJ2-1
abundance: few
CDR3nt: TGTGCCAGCAGCCATCCCGGGACTAGCGGCACCTACAATGAGCAGTTCTTC
CDR3aa: CASSHPGTSGTYNEQFF

v_gene: TRBV5-1
d_gene: NA
j_gene: TRBJ1-2
abundance: NA
CDR3nt: TGCGCCAGCAGCTCGGAGGAGGGCCCTCACTATGGCTACACCTTC
CDR3aa: CASSSEEGPHYGYTF

v_gene: TRBV29-1
d_gene: NA
j_gene: TRBJ2-4
abundance: many
CDR3nt: TGCAGCGTTGGTCCCACAGGGACCAAAAACATTCAGTACTTC
CDR3aa: CSVGPTGTKNIQYF

v_gene: TRBV24-1
d_gene: TRBD1
j_gene: TRBJ2-3
abundance: many
CDR3nt: TGTGCCACCAGTAGGACAGGGGACACAGATACGCAGTATTTT
CDR3aa: CATSRTGDTDTQYF

v_gene: TRBV6-1
d_gene: TRBD1
j_gene: TRBJ2-7
abundance: few
CDR3nt: TGTGCCAGCAGCCTCCTACCGGGACAGGGGACGTACGAGCAGTACTTC
CDR3aa: CASSLLPGQGTYEQYF

v_gene: TRBV5-1
d_gene: TRBD2
j_gene: TRBJ2-5
abundance: NA
CDR3nt: TGCGCCAGCTCGATAGCGGGGCCTCGGGAGCAGTACTTC
CDR3aa: CASSIAGPREQYF

v_gene: TRBV27
d_gene: TRBD2
j_gene: TRBJ2-7
abundance: few
CDR3nt: TGTGCCAGCAGTTTACTTACTAGCGGGGGGGCCTACGAGCAGTACTTC
CDR3aa: CASSLLTSGGAYEQYF

v_gene: TRBV20-1
d_gene: NA
j_gene: TRBJ1-2
abundance: NA
CDR3nt: TGCAGTGCTTTACGCCCTACAGGCAACTATGGCTACACCTTC
CDR3aa: CSALRPTGNYGYTF

v_gene: TRBV10-3
d_gene: TRBD1
j_gene: TRBJ2-5
abundance: few
CDR3nt: TGTGCCACCCGGGGTGGCGGGACAGGGGACAATGAGCAGTACTTC
CDR3aa: CATRGGGTGDNEQYF

v_gene: TRBV28
d_gene: TRBD2
j_gene: TRBJ2-1
abundance: few
CDR3nt: TGTGCCAGCAGTTTACTTCGACAGGGGACTAGCGGGAAGGACAATGAGCAGTTCTTC
CDR3aa: CASSLLRQGTSGKDNEQFF

v_gene: TRBV6-6
d_gene: TRBD1
j_gene: TRBJ2-1
abundance: few
CDR3nt: TGTGCCAGCAGTCCTCCACGACAGGGGAGAATCTACAATGAGCAGTTCTTC
CDR3aa: CASSPPRQGRIYNEQFF

v_gene: TRBV6-5
d_gene: TRBD1
j_gene: TRBJ1-6
abundance: few
CDR3nt: TGTGCCAGCAGTTACTCGCCAGGGGGCCGTAATTCACCCCTCCACTTT
CDR3aa: CASSYSPGGRNSPLHF

v_gene: TRBV11-2
d_gene: TRBD2
j_gene: TRBJ2-5
abundance: NA
CDR3nt: TGTGCCAGCAGCTCCAGACTAGCGAGGGTCGATGAGCAGTACTTC
CDR3aa: CASSSRLARVDEQYF

v_gene: TRBV7-9
d_gene: TRBD2
j_gene: TRBJ2-1
abundance: few
CDR3nt: TGTGCCAGCAGCGCTTTATCGACTAGCGGGATCTCCTACAATGAGCAGTTCTTC
CDR3aa: CASSALSTSGISYNEQFF

v_gene: TRBV3-1
d_gene: NA
j_gene: TRBJ1-4
abundance: few
CDR3nt: TGTGCCAGCAGCCAAGTGGGGCACCGGAATGAAAAACTGTTTTTT
CDR3aa: CASSQVGHRNEKLFF

v_gene: TRBV11-2
d_gene: TRBD2
j_gene: TRBJ2-5
abundance: few
CDR3nt: TGTGCCAGCAGCTTAGCCCCGGGCGGGAGTGAGACCCAGTACTTC
CDR3aa: CASSLAPGGSETQYF

v_gene: TRBV20-1
d_gene: TRBD2
j_gene: TRBJ2-7
abundance: NA
CDR3nt: TGCAGTGCTAGAGAGAGTCTAGCGGGGCGGAATGAGCAGTACTTC
CDR3aa: CSARESLAGRNEQYF

v_gene: TRBV4-2
d_gene: NA
j_gene: TRBJ2-3
abundance: NA
CDR3nt: TGTGCCAGCGCTAACAGGGCCACAGATACGCAGTATTTT
CDR3aa: CASANRATDTQYF

v_gene: TRBV6-1
d_gene: TRBD2
j_gene: TRBJ2-7
abundance: few
CDR3nt: TGTGCCAGCAATCCGGGGGGGCCCTACGAGCAGTACTTC
CDR3aa: CASNPGGPYEQYF

v_gene: TRBV11-2
d_gene: NA
j_gene: TRBJ1-4
abundance: NA
CDR3nt: TGTGCCAGCAGCTTAGGGTATTTGGGCAGCCCTAATGAAAAACTGTTTTTT
CDR3aa: CASSLGYLGSPNEKLFF

v_gene: TRBV19
d_gene: TRBD1
j_gene: TRBJ1-2
abundance: NA
CDR3nt: TGTGCCAGTAGACAATTCCCGGGACAGGGGACTTTAGGCTACACCTTC
CDR3aa: CASRQFPGQGTLGYTF

v_gene: TRBV29-1
d_gene: TRBD2
j_gene: TRBJ2-3
abundance: few
CDR3nt: TGCAGCGTTGAAGGGGTAGCGGGAGGGTTAGGCACAGATACGCAGTATTTT
CDR3aa: CSVEGVAGGLGTDTQYF